Below, 31 T cell receptor beta chains from the same sample are listed, as sequenced in a study of T cells in localized non-small cell lung cancer. Sequencing was performed with immunoSEQ multiplex PCR; in TCRdb, only in-frame clones are kept and a portion is missing. The sample yields nearly 1,500 clones, approximately 20% seen once. Here the sequenced sample was lung tumor tissue, taken before any cancer treatment. All receptors come from a woman aged 35-75 years with stage I lung adenocarcinoma.

The chain couples TRBV5-1 to TRBJ1-2; D possibly corresponds to TRBD1 (5 bases). V lost 0 bases and J 5 bases, leaving 17 bases between the germline ends. The CDR3 spans 16 residues. Germline V gene lookup returns CDR1 SGHRS and CDR2 YFSETQ. CDR3 nucleotides: TGCGCCAGCAGCTTGGCAGGGATTCCCGGGTTATATGGCTACACCTTC. Translated: CASSLAGIPGLYGYTF.

This clone was counted a few times. The rearrangement uses TRBV11-3 and TRBJ1-4; 9 positions match TRBD1. Per germline, CDR1 SGHNT and CDR2 YENEEA. The V gene end was trimmed by 4 bases and the J gene end by 6 bases; junction bases not matched to a gene: 3. The CDR3 spans 14 residues. DNA for the CDR3: TGTGCCAGCAGCTCCAGACAGGGGGATGAAAAACTGTTTTTT. Translation: CASSSRQGDEKLFF. Together with reference TRBV11-3 and TRBJ1-4, the CDR3 gives the full variable domain: EAGVVQSPRYKIIEKKQPVAFWCNPISGHNTLYWYLQNLGQGPELLIRYENEEAVDDSQLPKDRFSAERLKGVDSTLKIQPAELGDSAVYLCASSSRQGDEKLFFGSGTQLSVL.

This clone is medium-sized within its sample. This sequence joins TRBV11-3 and TRBJ2-2; TRBD1 is a possible D gene (6 bases). Germline loops: CDR1 SGHNT, CDR2 YENEEA. V was cut by 5 bases and J by 1 base, with 11 bases left in between. The CDR3 loop spans 15 amino acids. CDR3 DNA sequence: TGTGCCAGCAGCCCTGGGACAAGGAACACCGGGGAGCTGTTTTTT. Translated, it gives CASSPGTRNTGELFF.

The chain uses TRBV29-1 and TRBJ1-2; D is perhaps TRBD1 (6 bases). The CDR3 has 14 amino acids. Germline V gene data show CDR1 as SQVTM and CDR2 as ANQGSEA. V lost 2 bases, J lost 4 bases, and 14 bases lay in between. CDR3 region: CSVERRGRGYGYTF. CDR3 in DNA: TGCAGCGTTGAAAGGCGGGGGCGAGGCTATGGCTACACCTTC.

CDR3 nucleotides: TGTGCCAGCAGTAAAACCCAAACCGCGGACAGTCCCAATCAGCCCCAGCATTTT. Translation: CASSKTQTADSPNQPQHF. The rearrangement uses TRBV6-8 and TRBJ1-5; a possible D gene is TRBD1 (6 bases). Germline lookup yields CDR1 MNHGY and CDR2 SAAAGT. The CDR3 loop spans 18 amino acids. Trimming pared 5 bases from V and 3 bases from J, leaving 23 bases between.

This clone is categorized as medium-sized (0.01 to 0.1%). V gene TRBV23-1 combines with J gene TRBJ2-3; no definite D call. TRBV23-1 is placed among ORFs of uncertain function. V gave up 7 bases and J gave up 0 bases, with 11 bases separating them. The CDR3 sequence is 14 residues long. This CDR3 reads CASINEWSTDTQYF. CDR3 coding DNA: TGCGCCAGCATAAACGAGTGGAGCACAGATACGCAGTATTTT.

This chain uses TRBV6-8 with TRBJ2-1; a weak D match, TRBD2 (6 bases). The CDR3 is 15 amino acids. Germline V gene data show CDR1 as MNHGY and CDR2 as SAAAGT. Between the trimmed V and J ends, which lost 5 bases and 9 bases, there was a span of 20 bases. CDR3 residues: CASSPLGLQPAEQFF. CDR3 nucleotides: TGTGCCAGCAGTCCATTAGGACTACAACCGGCTGAGCAGTTCTTC.

The rearrangement links TRBV9 to TRBJ2-2, with 10 bases aligning to TRBD1. CDR1 is SGDLS and CDR2 is YYNGEE in the germline V gene. The CDR3 length is 14 residues. J lost 5 bases, V lost 5 bases, and 3 bases had no gene match. CDR3 DNA sequence: TGTGCCAGCAGTGAGGGACAGGGGACCGGGGAGCTGTTTTTT. Amino acids: CASSEGQGTGELFF. Filled out from reference TRBV9 and TRBJ2-2, the complete variable domain reads DSGVTQTPKHLITATGQRVTLRCSPRSGDLSVYWYQQSLDQGLQFLIQYYNGEERAKGNILERFSAQQFPDLHSELNLSSLELGDSALYFCASSEGQGTGELFFGEGSRLTVL.

V gene TRBV4-1 combines with J gene TRBJ1-2, with D possibly being TRBD1 (5 bases). The CDR3 is made up of 18 amino acids. V dropped 0 bases and J dropped 1 base, with 18 bases sitting between them. In germline, CDR1 is MGHRA, CDR2 YSYEKL. The CDR3 is CASSQDPQGNVNNYGYTF. CDR3 nucleotide sequence: TGCGCCAGCAGCCAAGATCCGCAGGGCAACGTGAATAACTATGGCTACACCTTC.

This chain uses TRBV6-8 with TRBJ2-7; 7 nucleotides match TRBD1. This CDR3 contains 14 residues. Losses at the gene ends were 10 bases for V and 0 bases for J; bases not matched to a gene: 9. In germline, CDR1 is MNHGY, CDR2 SAAAGT. The CDR3 coding sequence is TGTGCCATCGGACGACAGGGCCCCTCCTACGAGCAGTACTTC. Its protein product is CAIGRQGPSYEQYF.

This clone showed up just a few times. The chain has TRBV6-8 and TRBJ1-1, with 7 bases lining up with TRBD1. CDR1 and CDR2 (germline): MNHGY, SAAAGT. The CDR3 has 14 amino acids. Germline trimming cut 6 bases from V and 4 bases from J; bases unmatched to any gene: 8. CDR3 sequence: CASRNRGEGTEAFF. The CDR3 DNA is TGTGCCAGCAGAAACAGGGGAGAGGGCACTGAAGCTTTCTTT.

This chain uses TRBV15 with TRBJ2-3; 10 bases are a match to TRBD1. CDR3 size: 17 residues. J gave up 4 bases and V 6 bases, and 13 bases lay outside the gene matches. Germline V gives CDR1 LNHNV, CDR2 YYDKDF (reference sequence). This CDR3 is CATSFRTGGIFPDTQYF. CDR3 nucleotides: TGTGCCACCAGTTTTCGGACAGGGGGTATATTTCCAGATACGCAGTATTTT.

The chain couples TRBV18 to TRBJ2-1; 10 bases are a match to TRBD2. CDR1 and CDR2 from the germline V gene are KGHSH and LQKENI. The CDR3 loop spans 15 amino acids. After removal of 3 bases from V and 7 bases from J, the junction contained 6 bases not matched to a gene. As DNA, the CDR3 is TGTGCCAGCTCACCGGGACTAGCGTCAATGAATGAGCAGTTCTTC. Translating gives CASSPGLASMNEQFF.

The table lists this clone with a few counts. This chain joins TRBV9 and TRBJ1-2; TRBD1 matches at 12 bases. Germline V lookup: CDR1 SGDLS, CDR2 YYNGEE. This CDR3 spans 16 amino acids. The ends lost 0 bases at V and 2 bases at J; junction bases unmatched: 2. CDR3 amino acids: CASSVDGTGGNYGYTF. The CDR3 nucleotides are TGTGCCAGCAGCGTAGATGGGACAGGGGGCAACTATGGCTACACCTTC.

This clone was detected only a few times. In nucleotides, the CDR3 is TGTGCCAGCAGTAAACAAACAGGGCTAGAGACCCAGTACTTC. It is translated as CASSKQTGLETQYF. This chain joins TRBV11-3 and TRBJ2-5, with a weak D call TRBD1 (6 bases). CDR3 length equals 14 residues. Germline loops: CDR1 SGHNT, CDR2 YENEEA. V was trimmed by 6 bases and J by 4 bases, leaving 15 bases between them.

The chain is built from TRBV10-1 and TRBJ1-4, with D perhaps matching TRBD1 (5 bases). CDR1 is WNHNN and CDR2 is SYGVQD in the germline V gene (reference sequence). Trimming took 2 bases from V and 0 from J, leaving 7 bases between them. The CDR3 contains 15 residues. CDR3 sequence: CASSETGATNEKLFF. The CDR3 bases are TGCGCCAGCAGTGAGACAGGTGCAACTAATGAAAAACTGTTTTTT.

The CDR3 spells CAWSQGWRQETQYF. The CDR3, as DNA: TGTGCCTGGAGCCAGGGATGGAGGCAAGAGACCCAGTACTTC. The V call is TRBV30, the J call TRBJ2-5; D may correspond to TRBD1 or TRBD2 (5 bases each). The V end was cut by 3 bases, the J end by 2 bases, with 13 bases between. The CDR3 runs 14 residues. The germline V gene has CDR1 GTSNPN and CDR2 SVGIG (reference sequence).

This clone qualifies as large. This rearrangement joins TRBV6-8 to TRBJ2-5; D is unclear. The CDR3 is 15 amino acids. V lost 2 bases to trimming and J lost 0 bases, with 10 bases between them. CDR1 is MNHGY and CDR2 is SAAAGT in the germline V gene. The CDR3 loop is CASSYSSTYQETQYF. In DNA form, the CDR3 reads TGTGCCAGCAGTTACAGCAGCACCTACCAAGAGACCCAGTACTTC.

This clone was detected only a few times. This rearrangement joins TRBV9 to TRBJ1-1; possible D gene TRBD1, 6 bases. Germline V gene sequence: CDR1 SGDLS, CDR2 YYNGEE. V lost 2 bases and J 4 bases, leaving 15 bases between the germline ends. The CDR3 has 15 residues. The CDR3 DNA sequence: TGTGCCAGCAGCGTCTCAGGGGCGGGGGGCACTGAAGCTTTCTTT. This gives the protein CASSVSGAGGTEAFF.

The gene calls are TRBV9 and TRBJ2-1; 9 nucleotides match TRBD2. The V gene's germline CDR1 is SGDLS and CDR2 YYNGEE. After removal of 4 bases from V and 5 bases from J, the junction contained 4 bases not matched to a gene. The CDR3 has 14 amino acids. CDR3 in DNA: TGTGCCAGCAGCCAGACTAGCGGACACAATGAGCAGTTCTTC. Protein: CASSQTSGHNEQFF.

This clone was seen only a few times. The V gene is TRBV11-3, the J gene TRBJ1-1; D ambiguous. This CDR3 has 15 amino acids. Trimming pared 0 bases from V and 1 base from J, leaving 9 bases between. Germline V gene sequence: CDR1 SGHNT, CDR2 YENEEA. Here the CDR3 DNA reads TGTGCCAGCAGCTTAGAGCTGGGCAGGAACACTGAAGCTTTCTTT. This translates into CASSLELGRNTEAFF.

By frequency in the sample, this clone is large. The J gene is TRBJ1-1, the V gene TRBV11-3; D perhaps matches TRBD1 (5 bases). Germline V lookup: CDR1 SGHNT, CDR2 YENEEA. Between the trimmed V and J ends, which lost 3 bases and 0 bases, there was a span of 8 bases. The CDR3 sequence is 14 residues long. Written as DNA, the CDR3 is TGTGCCAGCAGCTTGACAGATATGAACACTGAAGCTTTCTTT. This translates into CASSLTDMNTEAFF.

This clone was seen a few times. The genes are TRBV9 and TRBJ1-1, with no clear D. The CDR3 has 13 residues. Germline assignment: CDR1 SGDLS and CDR2 YYNGEE. V was trimmed by 4 bases and J by 1 base, leaving 8 bases between them. The CDR3 loop reads CASSLSQNTEAFF. The CDR3 DNA reads TGTGCCAGCAGCCTAAGCCAGAACACTGAAGCTTTCTTT.

This clone qualifies as large (0.1 to 1%). The chain links TRBV6-8 to TRBJ2-1; no clear D. CDR1 is MNHGY and CDR2 is SAAAGT in the germline V gene. V was shortened by 6 bases and J by 5 bases, with 20 bases between the two germline ends. CDR3 length: 16 residues. DNA of the CDR3: TGTGCCAGCAGCTCCAACGACTTCATAAGTCACAATGAGCAGTTCTTC. Encoded protein: CASSSNDFISHNEQFF.

There are a few counts of this clone. The chain employs TRBV11-3 and TRBJ2-1; no firm D call. Germline lookup yields CDR1 SGHNT and CDR2 YENEEA. The V end was cut by 5 bases, the J end by 5 bases, with 19 bases between. The CDR3 loop spans 16 amino acids. CDR3 DNA sequence: TGTGCCAGCAGCCTGGTGGTCGGGCCTGATCACAATGAGCAGTTCTTC. This gives the protein CASSLVVGPDHNEQFF.

In this sample, this clone is medium-sized. The chain joins TRBV6-8 to TRBJ1-1; no definite D call. This CDR3 comprises 14 residues. The V and J ends lost 0 bases and 7 bases respectively, with 12 bases between them. The germline gives CDR1 MNHGY, CDR2 SAAAGT. In nucleotides, the CDR3 is TGTGCCAGCAGTTACTCTTTGAGAGGTGTTGAAGCTTTCTTT. Translation: CASSYSLRGVEAFF.

This clone was picked up a small number of times. The DNA for the CDR3 is TGTGCCACCAGCAGAGGCTCCGGCACCTCTAACTATGGCTACACCTTC. Amino acid sequence: CATSRGSGTSNYGYTF. The chain uses TRBV15 and TRBJ1-2; D gene ambiguous. The CDR3 contains 16 residues. The V gene lost 1 base and the J gene lost 0 bases, with 12 bases spanning the gap. The V gene's germline CDR1 is LNHNV and CDR2 YYDKDF (reference sequence).

This clone was seen more than once but under ten times. The chain couples TRBV9 to TRBJ1-1; D is possibly TRBD1 (6 bases). The CDR3 has 15 residues. V shed 0 bases and J shed 1 base, with 10 bases lying between them. Germline CDR1 and CDR2: SGDLS and YYNGEE. CDR3 loop: CASSVAETGNTEAFF. In DNA, the CDR3 is TGTGCCAGCAGCGTAGCTGAGACAGGGAACACTGAAGCTTTCTTT.

The table lists this clone with a few counts. The CDR3 protein is CASSLLGTGGVETQYF. The CDR3 DNA is TGTGCCAGCAGCTTATTAGGTACAGGGGGTGTGGAGACCCAGTACTTC. The rearrangement joins TRBV11-3 to TRBJ2-5, with 8 positions matching TRBD1. The CDR3 is made up of 16 amino acids. The germline V gene encodes CDR1 SGHNT and CDR2 YENEEA. The V and J ends lost 2 bases and 5 bases, in that order; junction bases with no gene match: 10. Based on the CDR3 plus reference TRBV11-3 and TRBJ2-5, the full variable domain is EAGVVQSPRYKIIEKKQPVAFWCNPISGHNTLYWYLQNLGQGPELLIRYENEEAVDDSQLPKDRFSAERLKGVDSTLKIQPAELGDSAVYLCASSLLGTGGVETQYFGPGTRLLVL.

This sequence joins TRBV11-3 and TRBJ2-1; tentative D call: TRBD2 (6 bases). CDR1 and CDR2 from the germline V gene are SGHNT and YENEEA. V was clipped by 1 base and J by 4 bases, with 11 bases between them. The CDR3 extends over 15 amino acids. CDR3 residues: CASSLGAGRYNEQFF. The CDR3 nucleotides are TGTGCCAGCAGCTTAGGGGCAGGGAGGTACAATGAGCAGTTCTTC.

This clone was detected only a few times. The rearrangement links TRBV30 to TRBJ1-1; 7 bases are shared with TRBD1. The trim removed 0 bases at V and 5 bases at J, leaving 6 bases unmatched. Per germline, CDR1 GTSNPN and CDR2 SVGIG (reference sequence). The CDR3 loop spans 14 amino acids. DNA of the CDR3: TGTGCCTGGAGTGTTGGGGGCAGGGGGACTGAAGCTTTCTTT. As protein: CAWSVGGRGTEAFF.